Each of the 21 T cell receptor beta chains below was sequenced from the same sample in a study of CD8+CD57+ T cells in acquired aplastic anemia. Genomic DNA provided the template from which TCR beta VDJ and CDR3 profiles were obtained. TCRdb ran MiXCR on the reads and lists one entry per CDR3 protein. The table lists more than 150,000 distinct CDR3 sequences, 64% of them singletons. The specimen was sorted CD4+, CD8+, or CD8+CD57+ T cells (not recorded which) from PBMCs. The receptors come from a human donor with severe aplastic anemia or a healthy control (not recorded which).

This clonotype has a single count. The gene calls are TRBV9 and TRBJ2-5; 7 nucleotides match TRBD2. The V gene's germline CDR1 is SGDLS and CDR2 YYNGEE. The V segment lost 0 bases and the J segment 4 bases; nucleotides outside the gene matches: 9. The CDR3 has 16 residues. CDR3 DNA sequence: TGTGCCAGCAGCGTAGGGGGGGGGGGAGCCGGAGAGACCCAGTACTTC. Encoded protein: CASSVGGGGAGETQYF.

Details on this clonotype: One end of the junction is discordant with germline, which a read error may explain. This chain joins TRBV15 and TRBJ2-2; 7 bases align to TRBD1. The CDR3 has 17 amino acids. Per germline, CDR1 LNHNV and CDR2 YYDKDF (reference sequence). The CDR3 nucleotides read TGTGCCACCAGCGGAGACTGGACAGGTTCGAACACCGGGGAGCTGTTTTTT. Its protein is CATSGDWTGSNTGELFF.

The V gene is TRBV12-3 or TRBV12-4, the J gene TRBJ2-5, with 9 nucleotides matching TRBD1. V dropped 1 base and J dropped 9; count of bases not matched to a gene: 9. CDR3 length: 15 residues. The CDR3 nucleotides are TGTGCCAGCAGTTTAGGGACGGACAGGGGACAGCCCCAGTACTTC. As protein: CASSLGTDRGQPQYF.

This clonotype has just one count. This chain uses TRBV5-1 with TRBJ1-2; D unclear. V lost 4 bases and J lost 2, with 6 bases in between. The CDR3 runs 12 residues. Germline V gene data show CDR1 as SGHRS and CDR2 as YFSETQ. This chain's CDR3 is CASSVDNYGYTF. CDR3 nucleotide sequence: TGCGCCAGCAGCGTGGACAACTATGGCTACACCTTC.

The chain couples TRBV6-6 to TRBJ2-5, with 7 bases matching TRBD2. Germline loops: CDR1 MNHNY, CDR2 SVGAGI (reference sequence). V was clipped by 6 bases and J by 1 base; unmatched bases: 5. CDR3 size: 14 residues. CDR3 DNA: TGTGCCAGCAGGAGGTCGGGGGGCCAAGAGACCCAGTACTTC. Amino acid sequence: CASRRSGGQETQYF.

The rearrangement uses TRBV20-1 and TRBJ2-7; unclear D gene. V dropped 1 base and J dropped 2 bases, with 12 bases sitting between them. Germline CDR1 is DFQATT and CDR2 is SNEGSKA (reference sequence). This CDR3 contains 14 residues. The CDR3 sequence: CSARVTLGAYEQYF. The CDR3 nucleotides are TGCAGTGCTAGAGTCACCCTTGGGGCCTACGAGCAGTACTTC.

As concerns this clonotype: A read error may be the cause here, since a much bigger clone is one base away. The chain links TRBV9 to TRBJ2-7; D is uncertain. The CDR3 covers 13 residues. Germline lookup yields CDR1 SGDLS and CDR2 YYNGEE. CDR3 residues: CASSIGLTYVQYF. CDR3 nucleotides: TGTGCCAGCAGCATCGGGTTAACCTACGTGCAGTACTTC.

V usage is TRBV24-1 and J usage is TRBJ2-3; 11 bases are a match to TRBD2. There are 17 residues in the CDR3. V was pared by 4 bases and J by 5 bases, with 10 bases of the junction left unmatched. Germline CDR1 and CDR2: KGHDR and SFDVKD. For the CDR3, the DNA is TGTGCCACCAGTGACGGACTTAGCGGGGGGGCCAGAGATACGCAGTATTTT. This encodes CATSDGLSGGARDTQYF.

The rearrangement uses TRBV19 and TRBJ2-7, with 8 bases aligning to TRBD1. Germline V CDR1 and CDR2: LNHDA, SQIVND (reference sequence). V was pared by 5 bases and J by 7 bases, with 10 bases of the junction left unmatched. This CDR3 contains 14 residues. This CDR3 is CASSSDRGVGEQYF. The CDR3 DNA reads TGTGCCAGTAGTTCCGACAGGGGTGTCGGGGAGCAGTACTTC.

The chain joins TRBV6-5 to TRBJ2-1; tentatively, D is TRBD2 (5 bases). CDR1 and CDR2 from the germline V gene are MNHEY and SVGAGI. The CDR3 length is 15 residues. The ends were cut back, 3 bases at V and 1 base at J, with 10 bases in the middle. The chain's CDR3 is CASSYTRGSYNEQFF. The DNA of the CDR3 is TGTGCCAGCAGTTATACCCGGGGATCCTACAATGAGCAGTTCTTC.

This rearrangement joins TRBV7-9 to TRBJ2-1; TRBD2 matches at 9 bases. The germline V gene encodes CDR1 SEHNR and CDR2 FQNEAQ (reference sequence). Germline trimming cut 3 bases from V and 4 bases from J; bases unmatched to any gene: 7. CDR3 size: 16 residues. CDR3: CASSFSSGGRYNEQFF. The CDR3 nucleotides are TGTGCCAGCAGCTTTTCGAGCGGGGGGCGTTACAATGAGCAGTTCTTC.

This clonotype was recorded at least ten times. CDR3 DNA sequence: TGTGCCAGTAGGATGGCGGTGAACACTGAAGCTTTCTTT. Translated, it gives CASRMAVNTEAFF. The chain combines TRBV19 with TRBJ1-1; D gene ambiguous. V was pared by 6 bases and J by 0 bases, with 8 bases between. Germline CDR1 is LNHDA and CDR2 is SQIVND (reference sequence). CDR3 length equals 13 residues.

V usage is TRBV2 and J usage is TRBJ1-4; no definite D call. CDR1 is SNHLY, CDR2 FYNNEI, per germline. Trimming removed 5 bases at V and 0 bases at J, with 13 bases between. The CDR3 runs 16 residues. In DNA form, the CDR3 reads TGTGCCAGCAGTCCCGACACCGTTGCAACTAATGAAAAACTGTTTTTT. Protein sequence: CASSPDTVATNEKLFF. Full variable domain (outside the CDR3, taken from reference TRBV2 and TRBJ1-4): EPEVTQTPSHQVTQMGQEVILRCVPISNHLYFYWYRQILGQKVEFLVSFYNNEISEKSEIFDDQFSVERPDGSNFTLKIRSTKLEDSAMYFCASSPDTVATNEKLFFGSGTQLSVL.

This clonotype occurred many times. The gene calls are TRBV9 and TRBJ2-1, with TRBD2 matching 16 bases. The CDR3 is made up of 17 amino acids. J lost 4 bases, V lost 3 bases, and 4 bases had no gene match. Germline V gene sequence: CDR1 SGDLS, CDR2 YYNGEE. The CDR3 is CASSDGTSGGDYNEQFF. In DNA form, the CDR3 reads TGTGCCAGCAGCGACGGGACTAGCGGGGGGGATTACAATGAGCAGTTCTTC. Together with reference TRBV9 and TRBJ2-1, the CDR3 gives the full variable domain: DSGVTQTPKHLITATGQRVTLRCSPRSGDLSVYWYQQSLDQGLQFLIQYYNGEERAKGNILERFSAQQFPDLHSELNLSSLELGDSALYFCASSDGTSGGDYNEQFFGPGTRLTVL.

The rearrangement links TRBV7-2 to TRBJ2-7, with D tentatively TRBD1 or TRBD2 (5 bases each). V lost 5 bases to trimming and J lost 0 bases, with 14 bases between them. CDR1 is SGHTA, CDR2 FQGNSA, per germline. This CDR3 spans 15 amino acids. CDR3 DNA: TGTGCCAGCAGCCCCCGGGCAGGGAGCTCCTACGAGCAGTACTTC. Protein product: CASSPRAGSSYEQYF.

This chain uses TRBV24-1 with TRBJ1-6; unclear D gene. V shed 5 bases and J shed 9 bases, with 10 bases lying between them. The germline gives CDR1 KGHDR, CDR2 SFDVKD. The length of the CDR3 is 13 residues. The CDR3 loop is CATSGSSGSPLHF. In DNA, the CDR3 is TGTGCCACCAGTGGGAGTAGCGGTTCACCCCTCCACTTT.

The chain links TRBV7-9 to TRBJ2-3; TRBD1 agrees at 9 bases. Trimming at V came to 5 bases and at J to 3 bases, leaving 6 bases not matched to a gene. The germline CDR1 and CDR2 sequences are SEHNR and FQNEAQ (reference sequence). The CDR3 sequence is 15 residues long. CDR3 nucleotides: TGTGCCAGCAGCCTGACAGGGGGACGTACAGATACGCAGTATTTT. Translated, it gives CASSLTGGRTDTQYF.

This clonotype was observed many times. The chain couples TRBV5-1 to TRBJ2-7; the D is unclear. Trimming left V 0 bases short and J 6 bases short, with 10 bases between. Per the germline V gene, CDR1 is SGHRS and CDR2 is YFSETQ. This CDR3 contains 13 residues. In nucleotides, the CDR3 is TGCGCCAGCAGCTTGGGGGTGGGGTTCGAGCAGTACTTC. Residues: CASSLGVGFEQYF.

DNA for the CDR3: TGTGCCAGCAGTACCCTCTGGGCAAACATTCAGTACTTC. It encodes CASSTLWANIQYF. The chain couples TRBV12-3 or TRBV12-4 to TRBJ2-4; the D is unclear. The CDR3 sequence is 13 residues long. V lost 5 bases and J lost 6, with 11 bases in between.

At least ten counts were recorded for this clonotype. The chain is built from TRBV7-9 and TRBJ2-3; a possible D gene is TRBD2 (6 bases). Per the germline V gene, CDR1 is SEHNR and CDR2 is FQNEAQ (reference sequence). The V end was cut by 5 bases, the J end by 5 bases, with 20 bases between. The CDR3 is 16 residues long. CDR3 residues: CASSLGTVTAGDTQYF. The CDR3 coding sequence is TGTGCCAGCAGCCTCGGTACGGTGACAGCGGGAGATACGCAGTATTTT.

This clonotype was seen at least ten times. The chain is built from TRBV7-9 and TRBJ2-5; D remains unclear. Germline CDR1 SEHNR, CDR2 FQNEAQ (reference sequence). The CDR3 is 14 amino acids. The V and J ends lost 3 bases and 3 bases respectively, with 11 bases between them. The DNA of the CDR3 is TGTGCCAGCAGCTTGGCTTATGAGGAAGAGACCCAGTACTTC. It translates to CASSLAYEEETQYF.